This T cell receptor beta chain originates from a study of blood T cell repertoires in COVID-19. Study-level information: Donors in the United States, Italy and Spain gave samples during acute or convalescent COVID-19.

Profiled with immunoSEQ multiplex PCR; TCRdb holds only in-frame clones, not every one. The sample has roughly 120,000 clones; about 85% are singletons. Sequencing used peripheral blood. The TCR originated in a man in his 70s with acute or convalescent COVID-19.

In DNA, the CDR3 is TGTGCCAGCAGCCCACGTAGCGCTTCCTACAATGAGCAGTTCTTC. Translation gives CASSPRSASYNEQFF. The chain is built from TRBV5-4 and TRBJ2-1; D is perhaps TRBD2 (5 bases). The germline gives CDR1 SGHNT, CDR2 YYREEE (reference sequence). V was pared by 4 bases and J by 1 base, with 12 bases between. The length of the CDR3 is 15 residues.